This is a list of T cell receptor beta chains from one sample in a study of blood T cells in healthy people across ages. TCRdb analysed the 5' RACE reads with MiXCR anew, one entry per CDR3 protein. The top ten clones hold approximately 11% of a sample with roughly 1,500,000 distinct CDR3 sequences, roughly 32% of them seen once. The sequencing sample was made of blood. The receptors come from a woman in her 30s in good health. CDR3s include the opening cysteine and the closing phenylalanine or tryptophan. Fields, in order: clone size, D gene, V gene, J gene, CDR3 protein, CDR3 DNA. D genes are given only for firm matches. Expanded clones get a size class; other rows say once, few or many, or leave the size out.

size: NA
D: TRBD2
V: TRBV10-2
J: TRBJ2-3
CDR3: CASSGTLAEISTDTQYF
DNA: TGCGCCAGCAGTGGGACACTAGCGGAAATTAGCACAGATACGCAGTATTTT

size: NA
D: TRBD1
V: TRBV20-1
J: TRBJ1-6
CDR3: CSASHQDRVFGRKTPLHF
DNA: TGCAGTGCTAGTCACCAGGACAGGGTATTCGGGAGGAAGACACCCCTCCACTTT

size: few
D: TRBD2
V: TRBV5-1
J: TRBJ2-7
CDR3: CASRRTIPVSGDAYEQYF
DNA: TGCGCCAGCAGGAGAACAATACCTGTTAGCGGGGATGCCTACGAGCAGTACTTC

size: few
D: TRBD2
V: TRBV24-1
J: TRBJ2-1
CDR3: CATSDPAGNHEQFF
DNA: TGTGCCACCAGTGACCCAGCGGGAAATCACGAGCAGTTCTTC

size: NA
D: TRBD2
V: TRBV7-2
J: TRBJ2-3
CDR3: CASSVGLARFTDTQYF
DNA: TGTGCCAGCAGTGTGGGACTAGCGAGATTCACCGATACGCAGTATTTT

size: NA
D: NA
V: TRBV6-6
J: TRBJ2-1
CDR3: CASSLVQAEQFF
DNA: TGTGCCAGCAGCTTGGTACAAGCTGAGCAGTTCTTC

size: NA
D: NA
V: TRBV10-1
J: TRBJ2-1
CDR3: CASRALNEQFF
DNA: TGCGCCAGCAGAGCTCTCAATGAGCAGTTCTTC

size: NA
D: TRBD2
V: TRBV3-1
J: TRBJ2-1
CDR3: CASSPAGGTYSYNEQFF
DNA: TGTGCCAGCAGCCCGGCGGGAGGGACCTACTCCTACAATGAGCAGTTCTTC

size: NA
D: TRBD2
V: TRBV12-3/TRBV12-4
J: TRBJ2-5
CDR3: CASRGLAGQETQYF
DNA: TGTGCCAGCAGGGGACTAGCGGGACAAGAGACCCAGTACTTC

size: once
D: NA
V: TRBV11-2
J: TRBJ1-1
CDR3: CASSLGLPGLNTEAFF
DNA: TGTGCCAGCAGCTTAGGCTTGCCGGGATTGAACACTGAAGCTTTCTTT

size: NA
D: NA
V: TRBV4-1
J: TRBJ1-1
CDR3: CASSRQRGDPTEAFF
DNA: TGCGCCAGCAGCCGCCAAAGGGGGGATCCGACTGAAGCTTTCTTT

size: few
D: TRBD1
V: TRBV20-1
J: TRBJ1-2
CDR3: CSAPDREHGYTF
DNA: TGCAGTGCTCCAGACAGGGAGCATGGCTACACCTTC

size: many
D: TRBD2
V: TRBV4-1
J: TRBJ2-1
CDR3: CASSQGFGTSGYNEQFF
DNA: TGCGCCAGCAGCCAAGGATTTGGGACTAGCGGCTACAATGAGCAGTTCTTC

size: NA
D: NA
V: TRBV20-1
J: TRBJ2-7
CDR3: CSALTSYEQYF
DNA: TGCAGTGCTCTTACCTCCTACGAGCAGTACTTC

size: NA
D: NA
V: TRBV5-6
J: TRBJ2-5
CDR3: CASSFAVEETQYF
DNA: TGTGCCAGCAGCTTCGCGGTCGAGGAGACCCAGTACTTC

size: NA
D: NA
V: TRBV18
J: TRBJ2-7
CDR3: CANSPQQAPYEQYF
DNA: TGTGCCAACTCACCGCAACAGGCTCCCTACGAGCAGTACTTC

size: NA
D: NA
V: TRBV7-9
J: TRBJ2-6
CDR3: CASSLLEFSGANVLTF
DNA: TGTGCCAGCAGCTTATTAGAGTTTTCTGGGGCCAACGTCCTGACTTTC

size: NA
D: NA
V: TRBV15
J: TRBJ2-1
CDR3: CATSMRGLGLRQFF
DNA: TGTGCCACCAGCATGAGGGGTCTAGGGCTTAGGCAGTTCTTC

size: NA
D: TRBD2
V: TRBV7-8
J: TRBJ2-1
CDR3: CASSSLAGASEQFF
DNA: TGTGCCAGCAGCTCGTTAGCGGGAGCGAGTGAGCAGTTCTTC

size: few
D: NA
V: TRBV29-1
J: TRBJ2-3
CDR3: CSVEDRLGSDTQYF
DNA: TGCAGCGTCGAAGACAGACTGGGCTCAGATACGCAGTATTTT

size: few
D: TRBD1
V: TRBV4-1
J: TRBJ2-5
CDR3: CASSELYRDRQETQYF
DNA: TGCGCCAGCAGCGAATTGTACCGGGACAGACAAGAGACCCAGTACTTC

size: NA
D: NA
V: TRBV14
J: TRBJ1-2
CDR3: CASSQDRRNYGYTF
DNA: TGTGCCAGCAGCCAAGATCGACGGAACTATGGCTACACCTTC

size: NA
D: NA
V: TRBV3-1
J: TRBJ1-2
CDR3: CASSQRSGRAGGLYGYTF
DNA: TGTGCCAGCAGCCAAAGGTCCGGCAGGGCCGGGGGACTCTATGGCTACACCTTC

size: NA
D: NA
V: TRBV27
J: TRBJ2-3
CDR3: CASSFSSTQYF
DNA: TGTGCCAGCAGTTTTTCGTCGACGCAGTATTTT

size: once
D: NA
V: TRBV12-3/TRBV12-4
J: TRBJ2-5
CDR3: CASRLGTGQETQYF
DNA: TGTGCCAGCAGGTTAGGGACTGGGCAAGAGACCCAGTACTTC

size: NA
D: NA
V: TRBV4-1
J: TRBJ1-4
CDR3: CASSQWGTTNEKLFF
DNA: TGCGCCAGCAGCCAGTGGGGGACCACTAATGAAAAACTGTTTTTT

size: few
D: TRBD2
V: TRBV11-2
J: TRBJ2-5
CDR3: CASSRSGAQETQYF
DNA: TGTGCCAGCAGCCGTAGCGGGGCTCAAGAGACCCAGTACTTC

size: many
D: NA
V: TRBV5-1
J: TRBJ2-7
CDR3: CASSLFYEQYF
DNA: TGTGCCAGCAGTTTATTTTACGAGCAGTACTTC

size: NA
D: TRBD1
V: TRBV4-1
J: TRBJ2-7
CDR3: CASSQGGSRGLSEQYF
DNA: TGCGCCAGCAGCCAAGGGGGTTCCAGGGGGCTCTCCGAGCAGTACTTC

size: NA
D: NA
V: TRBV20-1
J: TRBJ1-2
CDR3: CSARDGAEQILGYGYTF
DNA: TGCAGTGCTAGAGATGGGGCCGAACAAATTCTAGGGTATGGCTACACCTTC

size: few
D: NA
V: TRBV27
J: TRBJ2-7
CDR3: CASGNEGGPQYF
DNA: TGTGCCAGCGGGAACGAGGGGGGGCCCCAGTACTTC

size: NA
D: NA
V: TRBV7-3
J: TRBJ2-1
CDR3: CVSSSSVGSHNEQFF
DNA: TGTGTCAGCAGCTCCAGTGTGGGTAGCCACAATGAGCAGTTCTTC

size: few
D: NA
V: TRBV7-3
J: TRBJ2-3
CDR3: CASSLNQGSDTQYF
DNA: TGTGCCAGCAGCTTAAACCAAGGTTCAGATACGCAGTATTTT

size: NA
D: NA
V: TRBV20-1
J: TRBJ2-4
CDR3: CSARVERESGGKNIQYF
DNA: TGCAGTGCTAGAGTAGAGAGGGAGTCCGGCGGCAAAAACATTCAGTACTTC

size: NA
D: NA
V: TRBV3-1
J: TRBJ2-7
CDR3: CASSHRQWYEQYF
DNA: TGTGCCAGCAGCCATAGACAGTGGTACGAGCAGTACTTC

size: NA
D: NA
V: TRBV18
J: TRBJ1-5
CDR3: CASSPPGDGGWSNQPQHF
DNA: TGTGCCAGCTCACCACCGGGGGACGGGGGCTGGAGCAATCAGCCCCAGCATTTT

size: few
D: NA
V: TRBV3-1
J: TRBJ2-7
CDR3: CASSLRVVAEQYF
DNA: TGTGCCAGCAGCCTCCGGGTGGTTGCGGAGCAGTACTTC

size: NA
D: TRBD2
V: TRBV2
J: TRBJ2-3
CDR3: CASSPIAGGDGDTQYF
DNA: TGTGCCAGCAGTCCCATAGCGGGAGGGGATGGAGATACGCAGTATTTT

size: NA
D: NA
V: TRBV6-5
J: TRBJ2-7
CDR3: CASSFWASEYEQYF
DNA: TGTGCCAGCTCTTTCTGGGCTAGCGAATACGAGCAGTACTTC